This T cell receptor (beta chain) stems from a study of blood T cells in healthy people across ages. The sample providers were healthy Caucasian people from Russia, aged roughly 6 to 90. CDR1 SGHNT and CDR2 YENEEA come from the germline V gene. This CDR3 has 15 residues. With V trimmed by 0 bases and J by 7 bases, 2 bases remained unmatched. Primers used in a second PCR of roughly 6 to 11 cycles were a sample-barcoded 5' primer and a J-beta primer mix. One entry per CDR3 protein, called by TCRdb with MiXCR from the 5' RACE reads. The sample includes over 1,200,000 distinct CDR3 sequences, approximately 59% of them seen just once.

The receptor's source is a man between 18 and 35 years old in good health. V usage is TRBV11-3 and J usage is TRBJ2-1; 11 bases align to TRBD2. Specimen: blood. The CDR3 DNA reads TGTGCCAGCAGCTTAGATTCTAGCGGGGGGAATGAGCAGTTCTTC. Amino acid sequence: CASSLDSSGGNEQFF.